The table lists the clone carrying this T cell receptor (beta chain) with a count of one. The data originate from a study of blood T cell repertoires in COVID-19. Turning to the study itself: PBMCs, B-cell-depleted T cells, or T cells were the source of the cDNA or gDNA that made up the material.

The CDR3 is 15 residues long. The V gene's germline CDR1 is LGHDT and CDR2 YNNKEL (reference sequence). Trimming left V 0 bases short and J 4 bases short, with 10 bases between. In the original processing: Counts of nucleated cells, estimated from reference gene primer amplification, were obtained. The assay was immunoSEQ multiplex PCR, and TCRdb's table has in-frame clones only and misses some. That table furnishes V, J and clone size, whereas the DNA furnished D and trimming. Of about 200,000 clones in the sample, more than 70% were seen once. Sample: peripheral blood. The source of this sequence is a human donor in a cohort sampled during active COVID-19. The chain joins TRBV3-1 (or the pseudogene TRBV3-2) to TRBJ1-3; D unclear. The DNA of the CDR3 is TGTGCCAGCAGCCAAGAAGTGCGAAACGGAAACACCATATATTTT. Translation: CASSQEVRNGNTIYF.